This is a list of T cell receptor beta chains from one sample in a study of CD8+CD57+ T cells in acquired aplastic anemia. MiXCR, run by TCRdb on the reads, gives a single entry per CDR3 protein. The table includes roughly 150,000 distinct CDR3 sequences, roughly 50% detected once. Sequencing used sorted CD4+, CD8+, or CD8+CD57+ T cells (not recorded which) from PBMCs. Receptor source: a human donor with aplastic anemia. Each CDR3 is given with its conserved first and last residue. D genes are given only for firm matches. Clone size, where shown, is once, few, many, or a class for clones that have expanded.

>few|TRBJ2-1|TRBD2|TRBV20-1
TGCAGTGCTAGACGGACTAGCGGGGGAAACGAGCAGTTCTTC
CSARRTSGGNEQFF
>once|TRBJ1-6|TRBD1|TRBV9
TGTGCCAGCAGCCAAGGACAGGTTAATTCACCCCTCCACTTT
CASSQGQVNSPLHF
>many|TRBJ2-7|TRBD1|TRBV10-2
TGCGCCAGCAAGCCGGGACAGGGGACCTACGAGCAGTACTTC
CASKPGQGTYEQYF
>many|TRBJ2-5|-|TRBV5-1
TGCGCCAGCAGCTTTCGTCCGGACATTCAAGAGACCCAGTACTTC
CASSFRPDIQETQYF
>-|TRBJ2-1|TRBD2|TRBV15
TGTGCCACCAGCAAGGGGGCTAGCGGGAGATTTGACCATGAGCAGTTCTTC
CATSKGASGRFDHEQFF
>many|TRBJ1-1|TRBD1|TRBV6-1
TGTGCCAGCCAAGACAGGGTGGACACTGAAGCTTTCTTT
CASQDRVDTEAFF
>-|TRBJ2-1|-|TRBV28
TGTGCCAGCAGTTCGTCGGCAGTGTCCTACAATGAGCAGTTCTTC
CASSSSAVSYNEQFF
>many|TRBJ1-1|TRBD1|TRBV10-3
TGTGCCATCAGTGCTAGATTCGGACAGGGCACTGAAGCTTTCTTT
CAISARFGQGTEAFF
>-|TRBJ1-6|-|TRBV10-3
TGTGCCATCAGTGAGTCGAAGGGGTCACCCCTCCACTTT
CAISESKGSPLHF
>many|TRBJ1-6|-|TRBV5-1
TGCGCCAGCAGCTTGGAATCTTCAGCGGCCAATTCACCCCTCCACTTT
CASSLESSAANSPLHF
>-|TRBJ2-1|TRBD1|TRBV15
TGTGCCACCAGCACGCGACAGGGCGACAGTGAGCAGTTCTTC
CATSTRQGDSEQFF
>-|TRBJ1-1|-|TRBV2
TGTGCCAGCAGTGGGGTCGGATTAGACACTGAAGCTTTCTTT
CASSGVGLDTEAFF
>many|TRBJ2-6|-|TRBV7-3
TGTGCCAGCAGCTTGTCCAGGGTTGGGGCCAACGTCCTGACTTTC
CASSLSRVGANVLTF
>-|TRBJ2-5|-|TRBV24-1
TGTGCCACCAGTGCTAGCCCGGGACAAATGGGCCTCAAAGGGACCCAGTACTTC
CATSASPGQMGLKGTQYF
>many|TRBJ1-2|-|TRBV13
TGTGCCAGCAGCCGAGACACGAACTATGGCTACACCTTC
CASSRDTNYGYTF
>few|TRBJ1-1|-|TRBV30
TGTGCCTGGAGGGACGACAGGCAAAACACTGAAGCTTTCTTT
CAWRDDRQNTEAFF
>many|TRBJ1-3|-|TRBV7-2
TGTGCCAGCAGCTTAACCCCTCCTGGGGGAGGCGGAAACACCATATATTTT
CASSLTPPGGGGNTIYF
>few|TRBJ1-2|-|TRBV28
TGTGCCAGCAGTGTGGGCTATGGCTACACCTTC
CASSVGYGYTF
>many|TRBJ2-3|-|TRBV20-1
TGCAGTGTGGCGACCGTGAGGGTAGATACGCAGTATTTT
CSVATVRVDTQYF
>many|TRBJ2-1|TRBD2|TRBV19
TGTGCCAGTAGCCTCCTAGCGGGGGGCCTTAATGAGCAGTTCTTC
CASSLLAGGLNEQFF
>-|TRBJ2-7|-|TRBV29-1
TGCAGCGTTGAGTCGGGCGCCTACGAGCAGTACTTC
CSVESGAYEQYF
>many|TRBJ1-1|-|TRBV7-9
TGTGCCAGCAGCTACCGCCGGGGGACTGAAGCTTTCTTT
CASSYRRGTEAFF
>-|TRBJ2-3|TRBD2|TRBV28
TGTGCCAGCAGGGGGATAGCGGGAAGTCCGGTTGCGCAGTATTTT
CASRGIAGSPVAQYF
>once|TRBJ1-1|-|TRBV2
TGTGCCAGCAGGACGGGACGGGGGAACACTGAGGCTTTCTTT
CASRTGRGNTEAFF
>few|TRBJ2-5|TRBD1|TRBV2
TGTGCCATCAGGGGGTGGGGACAGGGAACAGAGACCCAGTACTTC
CAIRGWGQGTETQYF
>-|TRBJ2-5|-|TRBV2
TGTGCCAGCAGTGTTTGGGGGGAAGAGACCCAGTACTTC
CASSVWGEETQYF
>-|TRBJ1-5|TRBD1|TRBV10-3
TGTGCCACCACGCCAGAGACAGGGTACAATCAGCCCCAGCATTTT
CATTPETGYNQPQHF
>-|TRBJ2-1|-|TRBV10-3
TGTGCCATCAGTGAGTCACAAGAGCAGTTCTTC
CAISESQEQFF